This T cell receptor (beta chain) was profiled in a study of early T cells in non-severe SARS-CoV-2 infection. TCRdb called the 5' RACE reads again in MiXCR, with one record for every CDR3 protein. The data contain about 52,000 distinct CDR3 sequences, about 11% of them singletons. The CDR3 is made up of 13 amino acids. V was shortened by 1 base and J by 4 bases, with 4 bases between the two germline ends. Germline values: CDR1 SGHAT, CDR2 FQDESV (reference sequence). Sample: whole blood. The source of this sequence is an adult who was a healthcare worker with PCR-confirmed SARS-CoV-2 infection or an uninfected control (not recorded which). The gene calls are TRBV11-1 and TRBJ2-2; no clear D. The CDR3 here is CASSLEPTGELFF. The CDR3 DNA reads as TGTGCCAGCAGCTTAGAGCCCACCGGGGAGCTGTTTTTT.